This TCR beta chain was recovered during a study of early T cells in non-severe SARS-CoV-2 infection. In the study overall: Alpha and beta chains were unpaired, from unsorted whole-blood bulk RNA.

The V and J ends lost 5 bases and 5 bases respectively, with 9 bases between them. CDR3 length: 13 residues. Germline assignment: CDR1 SEHNR and CDR2 FQNEAQ (reference sequence). Regarding the study as a whole: The study's VDJdb matching favored anti-spike CD8 responses and missed private and CD4 specificities.

There are a few counts of this clonotype. Its specificity is unknown. The TCR library protocol attached unique molecular identifiers to the individual cDNA molecules. TCRdb re-analysed the 5' RACE reads in MiXCR, keeping a single row per CDR3 protein. The data contain 40,000 to 60,000 distinct CDR3 sequences, about 10% of them seen just once; the ten biggest clones take up over 6.5%. The clonotype comes from an adult who was a healthcare worker with PCR-confirmed SARS-CoV-2 infection or an uninfected control (not recorded which). Input material: whole blood. This chain uses TRBV7-9 with TRBJ2-2; D uncertain. The CDR3 coding sequence is TGTGCCAGCAGCCTAGGACCTACCGGGGAGCTGTTTTTT. Translating gives CASSLGPTGELFF. Full variable domain (outside the CDR3, taken from reference TRBV7-9 and TRBJ2-2): DTGVSQNPRHKITKRGQNVTFRCDPISEHNRLYWYRQTLGQGPEFLTYFQNEAQLEKSRLLSDRFSAERPKGSFSTLEIQRTEQGDSAMYLCASSLGPTGELFFGEGSRLTVL.